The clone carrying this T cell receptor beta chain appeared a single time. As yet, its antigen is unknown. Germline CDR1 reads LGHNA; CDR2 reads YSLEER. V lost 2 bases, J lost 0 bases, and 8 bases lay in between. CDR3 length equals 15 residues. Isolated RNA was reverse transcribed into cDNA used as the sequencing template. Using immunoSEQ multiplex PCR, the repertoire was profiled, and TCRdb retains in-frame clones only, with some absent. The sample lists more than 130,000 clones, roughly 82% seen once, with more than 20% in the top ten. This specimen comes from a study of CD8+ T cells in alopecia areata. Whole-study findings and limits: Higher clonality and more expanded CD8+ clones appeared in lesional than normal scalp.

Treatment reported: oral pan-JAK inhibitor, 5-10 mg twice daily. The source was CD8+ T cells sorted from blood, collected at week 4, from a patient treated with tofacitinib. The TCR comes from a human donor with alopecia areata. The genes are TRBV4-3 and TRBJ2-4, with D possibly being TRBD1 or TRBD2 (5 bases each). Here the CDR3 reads CASSQTGLAKNIQYF. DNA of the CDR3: TGCGCCAGCAGCCAAACGGGGCTAGCCAAAAACATTCAGTACTTC.